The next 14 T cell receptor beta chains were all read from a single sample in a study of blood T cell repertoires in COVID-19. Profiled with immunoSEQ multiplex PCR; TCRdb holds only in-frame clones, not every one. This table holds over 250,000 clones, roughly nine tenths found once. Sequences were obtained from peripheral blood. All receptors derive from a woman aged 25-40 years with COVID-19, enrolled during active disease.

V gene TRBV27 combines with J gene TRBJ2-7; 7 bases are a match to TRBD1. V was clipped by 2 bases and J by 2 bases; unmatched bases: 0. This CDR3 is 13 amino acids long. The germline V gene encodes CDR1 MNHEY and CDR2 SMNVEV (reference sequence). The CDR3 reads CASSLQGAYEQYF. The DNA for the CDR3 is TGTGCCAGCAGTTTACAGGGGGCCTACGAGCAGTACTTC.

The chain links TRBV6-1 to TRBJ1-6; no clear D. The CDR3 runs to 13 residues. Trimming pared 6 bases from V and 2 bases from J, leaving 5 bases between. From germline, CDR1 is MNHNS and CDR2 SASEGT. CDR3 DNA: TGTGCCAGCAGCACAGCCTATAATTCACCCCTCCACTTT. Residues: CASSTAYNSPLHF.

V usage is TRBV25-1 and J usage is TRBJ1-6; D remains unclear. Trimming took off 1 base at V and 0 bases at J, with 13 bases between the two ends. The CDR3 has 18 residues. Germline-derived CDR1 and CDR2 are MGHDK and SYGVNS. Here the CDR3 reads CASSESGGRRSYNSPLHF. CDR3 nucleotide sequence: TGTGCCAGCAGTGAATCCGGCGGCCGCCGCTCCTATAATTCACCCCTCCACTTT. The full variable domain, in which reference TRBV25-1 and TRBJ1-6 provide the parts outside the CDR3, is EADIYQTPRYLVIGTGKKITLECSQTMGHDKMYWYQQDPGMELHLIHYSYGVNSTEKGDLSSESTVSRIRTEHFPLTLESARPSHTSQYLCASSESGGRRSYNSPLHFGNGTRLTVT.

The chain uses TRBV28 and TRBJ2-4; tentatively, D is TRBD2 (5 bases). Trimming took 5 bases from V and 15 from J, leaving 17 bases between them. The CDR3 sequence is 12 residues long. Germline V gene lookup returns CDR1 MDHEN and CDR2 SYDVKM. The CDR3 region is CASSVNDGVTYF. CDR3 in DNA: TGTGCCAGCAGTGTAAACGACGGGGTAACGTACTTC.

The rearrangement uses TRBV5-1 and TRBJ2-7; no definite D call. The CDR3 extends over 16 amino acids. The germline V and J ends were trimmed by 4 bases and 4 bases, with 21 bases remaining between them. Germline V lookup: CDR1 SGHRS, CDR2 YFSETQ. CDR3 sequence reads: CASSLTGSIRTYEQYF. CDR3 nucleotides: TGCGCCAGCAGCCTGACCGGGTCGATCAGAACTTACGAGCAGTACTTC.

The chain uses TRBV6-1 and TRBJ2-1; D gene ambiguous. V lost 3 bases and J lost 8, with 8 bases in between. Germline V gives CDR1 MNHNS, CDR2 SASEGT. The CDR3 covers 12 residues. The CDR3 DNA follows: TGTGCCAGCAGTGACGTTGTATATGAGCAGTTCTTC. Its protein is CASSDVVYEQFF.

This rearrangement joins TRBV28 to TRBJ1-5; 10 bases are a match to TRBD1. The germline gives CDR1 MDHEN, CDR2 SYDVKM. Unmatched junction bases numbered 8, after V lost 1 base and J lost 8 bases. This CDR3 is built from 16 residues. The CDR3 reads CASSLSEGQGIEPQHF. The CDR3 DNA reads TGTGCCAGCAGTTTATCAGAGGGACAGGGGATCGAGCCCCAGCATTTT. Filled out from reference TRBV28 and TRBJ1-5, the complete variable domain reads DVKVTQSSRYLVKRTGEKVFLECVQDMDHENMFWYRQDPGLGLRLIYFSYDVKMKEKGDIPEGYSVSREKKERFSLILESASTNQTSMYLCASSLSEGQGIEPQHFGDGTRLSIL.

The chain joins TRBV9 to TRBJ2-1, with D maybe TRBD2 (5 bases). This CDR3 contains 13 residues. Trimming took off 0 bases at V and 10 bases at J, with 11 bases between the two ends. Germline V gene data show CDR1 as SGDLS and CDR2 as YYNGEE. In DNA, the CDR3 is TGTGCCAGCAGCGTAGCACGATCGGGGGAGCAGTTCTTC. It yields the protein CASSVARSGEQFF.

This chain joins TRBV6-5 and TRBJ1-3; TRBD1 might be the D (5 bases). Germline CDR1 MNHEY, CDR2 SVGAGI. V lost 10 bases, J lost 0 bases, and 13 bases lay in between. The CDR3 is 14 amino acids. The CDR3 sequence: CATRGLYSGNTIYF. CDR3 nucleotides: TGTGCCACCCGGGGACTCTACTCTGGAAACACCATATATTTT.

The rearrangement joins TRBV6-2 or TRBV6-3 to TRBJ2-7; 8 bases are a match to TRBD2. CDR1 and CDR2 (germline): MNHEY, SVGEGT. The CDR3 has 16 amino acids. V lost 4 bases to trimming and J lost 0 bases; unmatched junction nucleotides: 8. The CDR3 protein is CASSSISGTSSYEQYF. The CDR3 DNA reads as TGTGCCAGCAGTTCAATATCCGGGACTAGCTCCTACGAGCAGTACTTC.

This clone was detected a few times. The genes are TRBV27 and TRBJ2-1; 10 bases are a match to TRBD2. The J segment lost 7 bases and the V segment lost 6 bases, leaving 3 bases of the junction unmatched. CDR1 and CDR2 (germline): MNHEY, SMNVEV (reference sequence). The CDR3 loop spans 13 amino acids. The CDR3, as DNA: TGTGCCAGCAGCAAGCGGGAGGGTAATGAGCAGTTCTTC. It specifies CASSKREGNEQFF.

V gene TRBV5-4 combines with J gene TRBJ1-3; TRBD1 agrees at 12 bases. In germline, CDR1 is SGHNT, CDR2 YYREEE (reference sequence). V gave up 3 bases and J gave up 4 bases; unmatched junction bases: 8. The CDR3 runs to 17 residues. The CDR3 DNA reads TGTGCCAGCAGCTCCGGGGACAGGGGGCTGAGCGGAAACACCATATATTTT. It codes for CASSSGDRGLSGNTIYF.

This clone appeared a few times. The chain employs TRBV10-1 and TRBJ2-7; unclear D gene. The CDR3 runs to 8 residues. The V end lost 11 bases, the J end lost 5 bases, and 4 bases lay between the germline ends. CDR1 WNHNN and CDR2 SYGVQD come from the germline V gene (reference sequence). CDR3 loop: CAQNEQYF. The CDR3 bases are TGCGCCCAGAACGAGCAGTACTTC.

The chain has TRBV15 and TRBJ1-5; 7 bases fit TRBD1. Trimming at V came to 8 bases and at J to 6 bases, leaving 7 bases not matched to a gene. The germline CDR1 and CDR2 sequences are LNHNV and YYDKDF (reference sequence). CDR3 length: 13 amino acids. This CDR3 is CATQKGAGQPQHF. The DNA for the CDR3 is TGTGCCACCCAGAAGGGGGCAGGTCAGCCCCAGCATTTT.